The 25 T cell receptor beta chains listed next were all sequenced from one sample in a study of response to subunit inactivated influenza vaccine (dated by TCRdb to the late 2010s). To prepare the library, RT-PCR was applied. Sequencing used an Illumina HiSeq 2500. The public reads were run again by TCRdb, first through fastp at Q25 and then through MiXCR, and only productive beta chains were kept. Entries are consolidated by CDR3 protein sequence, retaining the most common genes and DNA. In all, the sample holds about 800,000 distinct CDR3 sequences, and 20% to 25% of those were seen once. The biggest ten clones account for 9.5% to 13% of the sample. The sample consisted of PBMCs from blood, taken roughly 5 days after vaccination. All receptors derive from a middle-aged man who received an inactivated influenza vaccine. Donor details come from another sample of the same person, matched by shared clones.

V usage is TRBV27 and J usage is TRBJ2-5; the D gene is possibly TRBD2 (6 bases). The CDR3 has 15 residues. V lost 7 bases, J lost 2 bases, and 17 bases lay in between. Germline CDR1 reads MNHEY; CDR2 reads SMNVEV (reference sequence). The CDR3 reads CASKAMDYAQETQYF. DNA for the CDR3: TGTGCCAGCAAGGCAATGGACTACGCACAAGAGACCCAGTACTTC.

The sample holds a few counts of this clonotype. The chain has TRBV29-1 and TRBJ2-4; 7 bases agree with TRBD1. Germline values: CDR1 SQVTM, CDR2 ANQGSEA. CDR3 size: 15 residues. J was trimmed by 1 base and V by 7 bases; bases with no gene match: 10. The DNA of the CDR3 is TGCAGCGCCCGACAGGGCCCCGGGGCCAAAAACATTCAGTACTTC. Residues: CSARQGPGAKNIQYF.

The sample holds many counts of this clonotype. CDR3 bases: TGCAGTGCTGGGAGACCCGGACTAGCTGCCACGGGGACCCAGTACTTC. It is translated as CSAGRPGLAATGTQYF. The V gene is TRBV20-1, the J gene TRBJ2-5; TRBD2 agrees at 8 bases. The V gene end was trimmed by 5 bases and the J gene end by 7 bases; junction bases not matched to a gene: 18. Germline loops: CDR1 DFQATT, CDR2 SNEGSKA (reference sequence). This CDR3 spans 16 amino acids.

Note on this clonotype: A junction end diverges from the germline sequence, so it may reflect a read error. The chain links TRBV20-1 to TRBJ2-7; D possibly corresponds to TRBD2 (5 bases). Germline V lookup: CDR1 DFQATT, CDR2 SNEGSKA (reference sequence). CDR3 length: 12 residues. The CDR3 DNA reads TGTGGTGCAGCGGTCAGCTCCTACGAGCAGTACTTC. This gives the protein CGAAVSSYEQYF.

J is TRBJ2-3 and V is TRBV20-1; D not resolved. V was pared by 4 bases and J by 4 bases, with 9 bases between. CDR3 length equals 12 residues. Germline values: CDR1 DFQATT, CDR2 SNEGSKA (reference sequence). The CDR3 DNA reads as TGCAGTGCTAACGTCCCGGCAGATACGCAGTATTTT. Translation: CSANVPADTQYF.

V is TRBV7-2 and J is TRBJ2-3; the match to TRBD2 covers 8 bases. CDR3 length: 16 residues. Germline values: CDR1 SGHTA, CDR2 FQGNSA. V lost 5 bases and J lost 4; bases outside the gene matches: 11. The CDR3 region has the DNA TGTGCCAGCAGCCCCGCTGCTCTAGCGGGTGCAGATACGCAGTATTTT. Its protein product is CASSPAALAGADTQYF.

The chain is built from TRBV27 and TRBJ2-1; D possibly corresponds to TRBD2 (6 bases). The CDR3 is made up of 15 amino acids. Germline V gene lookup returns CDR1 MNHEY and CDR2 SMNVEV (reference sequence). V was cut by 2 bases and J by 6 bases, with 14 bases left in between. The CDR3 here is CASSLLGLRVNEQFF. The CDR3 DNA follows: TGTGCCAGCAGTTTACTGGGACTCCGTGTCAATGAGCAGTTCTTC.

This clonotype has just a few counts. The chain is built from TRBV12-3 or TRBV12-4 and TRBJ1-2, with 9 nucleotides matching TRBD1. The junction had 10 bases not matched to a gene; V was cut back by 5 bases and J by 3 bases. The length of the CDR3 is 16 residues. The CDR3 bases are TGTGCCAGCAGTCCCTCCACAGGGGGCCGGGACTATGGCTACACCTTC. It is translated as CASSPSTGGRDYGYTF.

This clonotype was observed a few times. V and J are TRBV12-3 or TRBV12-4 and TRBJ2-3; D ambiguous. The CDR3 consists of 15 residues. V was pared by 2 bases and J by 2 bases, with 11 bases between. The DNA of the CDR3 is TGTGCCAGCAGTTTACGTTTGTCGCCCACAGATACGCAGTATTTT. It encodes CASSLRLSPTDTQYF.

The chain recombines TRBV5-1 with TRBJ2-3, with TRBD1 identical over 7 bases. Germline CDR1 SGHRS, CDR2 YFSETQ. The CDR3 is 16 amino acids. The junction had 5 bases not matched to a gene; V was cut back by 0 bases and J by 1 base. CDR3 protein: CASSLVTGDGTDTQYF. The CDR3 nucleotides read TGCGCCAGCAGCTTGGTAACAGGGGACGGCACAGATACGCAGTATTTT.

J is TRBJ2-7 and V is TRBV29-1, with 8 bases lining up with TRBD1. CDR1 is SQVTM and CDR2 is ANQGSEA in the germline V gene. The CDR3 consists of 12 residues. Germline trimming cut 6 bases from V and 6 bases from J; bases unmatched to any gene: 7. CDR3: CSVEDRVGEQYF. The CDR3 nucleotides are TGCAGCGTGGAGGACAGGGTAGGCGAGCAGTACTTC.

The V gene is TRBV29-1, the J gene TRBJ2-1; 12 nucleotides agree with TRBD2. CDR1 and CDR2 (germline): SQVTM, ANQGSEA. This CDR3 region has 17 residues. The ends lost 8 bases at V and 7 bases at J; junction bases unmatched: 18. CDR3 sequence reads: CSPKGLAGGRTWNEQFF. CDR3 DNA sequence: TGCAGCCCAAAGGGTCTAGCGGGAGGGCGGACCTGGAATGAGCAGTTCTTC.

This clonotype was observed many times. V and J are TRBV20-1 and TRBJ1-2; TRBD1 aligns across 8 bases. J gave up 7 bases and V 0 bases, and 13 bases lay outside the gene matches. This CDR3 contains 16 residues. Germline lookup yields CDR1 DFQATT and CDR2 SNEGSKA (reference sequence). The CDR3 protein is CSARDSRQGNLPGYTF. CDR3 bases: TGCAGTGCTAGAGATTCGCGACAGGGGAATCTGCCTGGCTACACCTTC.

The chain carries TRBV7-8 and TRBJ2-1; TRBD1 is a possible D gene (5 bases). CDR3 length equals 13 residues. Trimming stripped 1 base from V and 11 bases from J, with 12 bases between. CDR1 is SGHVS, CDR2 FQNEAQ, per germline. The CDR3 bases are TGTGCCAGCAGCTTAGTGGGCAGGGTGAAGCAGTTCTTC. Its protein product is CASSLVGRVKQFF.

In this sample, this clonotype turned up a few times. This chain connects TRBV29-1 to TRBJ2-5; D uncertain. The CDR3 is 15 residues long. V was cut by 3 bases and J by 0 bases, with 14 bases left in between. The germline V gene has CDR1 SQVTM and CDR2 ANQGSEA. The DNA of the CDR3 is TGCAGCGTTGATCTTGAGGCACTGTACCAAGAGACCCAGTACTTC. This gives the protein CSVDLEALYQETQYF.

This clonotype has at least ten counts. V gene TRBV29-1 combines with J gene TRBJ2-2; D is unresolved. Trimming pared 6 bases from V and 0 bases from J, leaving 11 bases between. CDR1 and CDR2 (germline): SQVTM, ANQGSEA. The CDR3 is 14 amino acids. The CDR3 sequence is CSVEFPANTGELFF. The CDR3 region has the DNA TGCAGCGTGGAATTCCCAGCGAACACCGGGGAGCTGTTTTTT.

V gene TRBV11-2 combines with J gene TRBJ2-4; 7 nucleotides line up with TRBD1. Germline CDR1 is SGHAT and CDR2 is FQNNGV. The CDR3 runs to 12 residues. Germline trimming cut 5 bases from V and 6 bases from J; bases unmatched to any gene: 1. The CDR3 nucleotides are TGTGCCAGCAGCCGGACAGGAAACATTCAGTACTTC. The encoded protein is CASSRTGNIQYF.

The CDR3 DNA sequence: TGTGCCAGCAGTTTATGGGACAGCGGGCCCTACGAGCAGTACTTC. It translates to CASSLWDSGPYEQYF. The chain recombines TRBV12-3 or TRBV12-4 with TRBJ2-7; D perhaps matches TRBD1 (7 bases). The V and J ends lost 2 bases and 2 bases respectively, with 13 bases between them. The CDR3 totals 15 residues.

The chain is built from TRBV5-1 and TRBJ1-1; TRBD1 is a possible D gene (6 bases). Trimming cost V 2 bases and J 1 base, with 12 bases left between them. CDR3 length: 15 residues. The germline V gene encodes CDR1 SGHRS and CDR2 YFSETQ. The CDR3 loop reads CASSLNRVQNTEAFF. In DNA form, the CDR3 reads TGCGCCAGCAGCTTAAACAGGGTACAGAACACTGAAGCTTTCTTT. Using reference TRBV5-1 and TRBJ1-1 for the parts outside the CDR3, the full variable domain is KAGVTQTPRYLIKTRGQQVTLSCSPISGHRSVSWYQQTPGQGLQFLFEYFSETQRNKGNFPGRFSGRQFSNSRSEMNVSTLELGDSALYLCASSLNRVQNTEAFFGQGTRLTVV.

This clonotype showed up many times. The chain has TRBV12-3 or TRBV12-4 and TRBJ1-3; tentatively, D is TRBD1 (5 bases). Trimming removed 5 bases at V and 0 bases at J, with 14 bases between. The CDR3 has 16 amino acids. Written as DNA, the CDR3 is TGTGCCAGCAGTCTCAGGGTGCCTTCCTCTGGAAACACCATATATTTT. It encodes CASSLRVPSSGNTIYF.

The rearrangement links TRBV24-1 to TRBJ1-2; the match to TRBD1 covers 7 bases. The J segment lost 4 bases and the V segment lost 0 bases, leaving 4 bases of the junction unmatched. The CDR3 runs to 15 residues. Looked up from germline, CDR1 is KGHDR and CDR2 is SFDVKD. CDR3 protein: CATSDLGQAFYGYTF. The CDR3 DNA is TGTGCCACCAGTGATTTGGGACAGGCCTTCTATGGCTACACCTTC.

The chain combines TRBV27 with TRBJ2-3, with D unresolved. Germline V gene lookup returns CDR1 MNHEY and CDR2 SMNVEV (reference sequence). The CDR3 covers 15 residues. The V and J ends lost 3 bases and 2 bases respectively, with 12 bases between them. CDR3 sequence: CASSFADLSTDTQYF. CDR3 DNA: TGTGCCAGCAGTTTCGCGGATCTATCCACAGATACGCAGTATTTT.

This clonotype has a count of ten or more. This sequence joins TRBV2 and TRBJ2-7; D is perhaps TRBD2 (5 bases). The CDR3 length is 12 residues. CDR1 and CDR2 from the germline V gene are SNHLY and FYNNEI. V dropped 7 bases and J dropped 0 bases, with 7 bases sitting between them. The CDR3 is CASKADSYEQYF. The CDR3 DNA is TGTGCCAGCAAAGCGGACTCCTACGAGCAGTACTTC. Using reference TRBV2 and TRBJ2-7 for the parts outside the CDR3, the full variable domain is EPEVTQTPSHQVTQMGQEVILRCVPISNHLYFYWYRQILGQKVEFLVSFYNNEISEKSEIFDDQFSVERPDGSNFTLKIRSTKLEDSAMYFCASKADSYEQYFGPGTRLTVT.

This clonotype was counted between two and nine times. The genes are TRBV7-9 and TRBJ1-2, with D hard to call. The CDR3 is 14 residues long. Germline V gives CDR1 SEHNR, CDR2 FQNEAQ (reference sequence). V was shortened by 1 base and J by 4 bases, with 10 bases between the two germline ends. The CDR3: CASSLEARSYGYTF. The CDR3 nucleotides are TGTGCCAGCAGCTTAGAGGCCAGGAGCTATGGCTACACCTTC.

The chain links TRBV5-1 to TRBJ2-3, with 7 bases lining up with TRBD2. This CDR3 has 17 residues. Germline lookup yields CDR1 SGHRS and CDR2 YFSETQ. With V trimmed by 1 base and J by 4 bases, 12 bases remained unmatched. DNA of the CDR3: TGCGCCAGCAGCTTGATAATAGGCGGGAGTGGGGCAGATACGCAGTATTTT. It yields the protein CASSLIIGGSGADTQYF.